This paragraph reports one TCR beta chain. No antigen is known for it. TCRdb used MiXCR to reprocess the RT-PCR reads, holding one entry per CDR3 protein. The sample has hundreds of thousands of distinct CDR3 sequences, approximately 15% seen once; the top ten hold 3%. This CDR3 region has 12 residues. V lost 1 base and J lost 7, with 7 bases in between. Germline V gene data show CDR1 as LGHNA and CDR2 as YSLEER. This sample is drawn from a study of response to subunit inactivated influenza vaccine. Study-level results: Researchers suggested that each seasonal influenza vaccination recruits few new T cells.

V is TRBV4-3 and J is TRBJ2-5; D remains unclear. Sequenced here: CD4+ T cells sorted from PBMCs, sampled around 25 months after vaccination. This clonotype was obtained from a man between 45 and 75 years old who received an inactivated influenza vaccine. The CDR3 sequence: CASSQGAGTQYF. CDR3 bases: TGCGCCAGCAGCCAAGGTGCAGGGACCCAGTACTTC.